This entry features one T cell receptor beta chain sequence. Its specificity is unknown. Germline V gene lookup returns CDR1 MNHEY and CDR2 SVGAGI. The V gene end was trimmed by 6 bases and the J gene end by 2 bases; junction bases not matched to a gene: 8. CDR3 length: 15 residues. The primer mix had 60 Vbeta and 13 Jbeta primers. Authors' data handling: It was a later analysis that counted tens of millions of unique TCR beta chains, of which 8.5 million to 12 million were shared. Profiling relied on immunoSEQ multiplex PCR, and the TCRdb table lists in-frame clones only, not all of them. The D gene and trimming were derived from the DNA, and the V and J assignments and clone size from that table. The sample records 170,000 or so clones, 80% being singletons. This entry belongs to a study of cytomegalovirus exposure and HLA in healthy donors. General observations from the study: What a later analysis reportedly showed was that an Asian-associated ancestry cluster had fewer N-insertions than the approximately 700-donor mean. In a later analysis, the majority of CMV-associated beta chains seemingly showed HLA restriction.

Sequenced: PBMCs. The receptor comes from a man in his forties or fifties in good health and CMV-seronegative. V and J are TRBV6-5 and TRBJ2-5; TRBD2 aligns across 8 bases. DNA for the CDR3: TGTGCCAGCAGCCCTACAAGCGGGGGACAAGAGACCCAGTACTTC. Its translation: CASSPTSGGQETQYF.